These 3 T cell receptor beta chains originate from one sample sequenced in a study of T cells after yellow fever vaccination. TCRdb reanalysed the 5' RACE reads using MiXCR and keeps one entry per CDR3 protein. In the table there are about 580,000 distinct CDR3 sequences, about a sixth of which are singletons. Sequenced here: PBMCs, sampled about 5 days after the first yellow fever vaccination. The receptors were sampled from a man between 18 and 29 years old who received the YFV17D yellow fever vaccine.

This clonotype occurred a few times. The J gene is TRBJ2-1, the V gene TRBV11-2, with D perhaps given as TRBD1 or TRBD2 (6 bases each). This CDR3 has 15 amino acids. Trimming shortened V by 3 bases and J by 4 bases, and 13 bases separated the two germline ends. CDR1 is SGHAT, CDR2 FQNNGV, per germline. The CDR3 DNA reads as TGTGCCAGCAGCTTTGGAGGGGGGTTTTACAATGAGCAGTTCTTC. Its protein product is CASSFGGGFYNEQFF.

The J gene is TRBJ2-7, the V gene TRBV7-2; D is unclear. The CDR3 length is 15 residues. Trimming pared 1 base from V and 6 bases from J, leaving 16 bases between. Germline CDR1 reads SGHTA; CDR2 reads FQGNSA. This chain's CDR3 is CASSLDRQVTREQYF. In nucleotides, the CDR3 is TGTGCCAGCAGCTTAGACCGTCAGGTAACGCGCGAGCAGTACTTC.

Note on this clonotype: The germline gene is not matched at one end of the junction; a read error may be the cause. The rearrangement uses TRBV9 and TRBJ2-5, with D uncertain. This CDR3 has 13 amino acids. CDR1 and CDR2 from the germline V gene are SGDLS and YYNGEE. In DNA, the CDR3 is TGTACCAGCAGCGTATCCGGTCTGGAGACCCAGTACTTC. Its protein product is CTSSVSGLETQYF.